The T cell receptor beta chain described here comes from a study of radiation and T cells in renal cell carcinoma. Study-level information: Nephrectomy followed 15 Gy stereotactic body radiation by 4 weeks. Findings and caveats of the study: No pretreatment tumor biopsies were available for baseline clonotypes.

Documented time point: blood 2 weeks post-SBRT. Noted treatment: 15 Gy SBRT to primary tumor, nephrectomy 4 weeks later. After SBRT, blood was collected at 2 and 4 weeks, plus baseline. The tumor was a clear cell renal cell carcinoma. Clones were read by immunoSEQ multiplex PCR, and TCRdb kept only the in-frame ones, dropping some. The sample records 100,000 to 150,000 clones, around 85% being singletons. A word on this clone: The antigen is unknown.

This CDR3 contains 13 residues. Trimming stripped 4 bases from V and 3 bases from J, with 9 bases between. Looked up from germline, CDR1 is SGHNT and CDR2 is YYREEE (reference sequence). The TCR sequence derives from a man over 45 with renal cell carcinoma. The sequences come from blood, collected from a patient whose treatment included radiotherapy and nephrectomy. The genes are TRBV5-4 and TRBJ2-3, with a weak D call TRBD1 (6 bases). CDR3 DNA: TGTGCCAGCAGCCCAGGGGTAACAGATACGCAGTATTTT. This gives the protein CASSPGVTDTQYF.